These 26 T cell receptor beta chains were all obtained from the same sample, sequenced in a study of regulatory T cells in long-lasting Graves disease. Specified time point: persistent/refractory GD, antithyroid drugs over 5 years with positive TRAb. Extracted PBMC RNA gave rise to the TCR library. Researchers made TCR beta libraries by using iRepertoire HTBI primers and running Arm-PCR on CDR3 regions. TCRdb re-called the multiplex PCR reads with MiXCR, one entry per CDR3 protein. This table has approximately 400,000 distinct CDR3 sequences, less than 25% appearing once. The sequencing used peripheral blood mononuclear cells (PBMCs), collected when the disease was refractory, from a patient treated with antithyroid drugs. These receptors all stem from a female donor with Graves disease.

The chain carries TRBV7-2 and TRBJ2-7; 14 bases agree with TRBD2. With V trimmed by 5 bases and J by 5 bases, 8 bases remained unmatched. CDR3 length: 16 residues. CDR1 is SGHTA, CDR2 FQGNSA, per germline. CDR3: CASSHGTSGRRDEQYF. The CDR3 nucleotides are TGTGCCAGCAGCCACGGGACTAGCGGGAGACGCGACGAGCAGTACTTC.

A note on this clonotype: A much larger clone differs by one base, so this may be a read error. This rearrangement joins TRBV11-1 to TRBJ1-1; 7 bases map to TRBD1. The CDR3 spans 14 residues. Losses at the gene ends were 5 bases for V and 7 bases for J; bases not matched to a gene: 10. Per germline, CDR1 SGHAT and CDR2 FQDESV (reference sequence). CDR3 sequence reads: CASSPGTESGEAFF. DNA for the CDR3: TGTGCCAGCAGCCCGGGGACAGAATCCGGTGAAGCTTTCTTT.

This clonotype turned up a few times. The chain carries TRBV7-2 and TRBJ2-2, with 7 bases lining up with TRBD2. Losses at the gene ends were 6 bases for V and 1 base for J; bases not matched to a gene: 5. The CDR3 has 15 residues. CDR1 and CDR2 (germline): SGHTA, FQGNSA. The CDR3 protein is CASRLGLQNTGELFF. CDR3 bases: TGTGCCAGCAGATTGGGACTACAGAACACCGGGGAGCTGTTTTTT.

This rearrangement joins TRBV10-3 to TRBJ2-7, with D possibly TRBD1 on 5 matching bases. From germline, CDR1 is ENHRY and CDR2 SYGVKD. The CDR3 totals 13 residues. Trimming stripped 3 bases from V and 3 bases from J, with 9 bases between. The CDR3 DNA follows: TGTGCCATCAGTGACCAACAGGACTACGAGCAGTACTTC. Protein product: CAISDQQDYEQYF.

This clonotype was observed at least ten times. The chain uses TRBV12-3 or TRBV12-4 and TRBJ1-1, with unresolved D. The V end lost 1 base, the J end lost 0 bases, and 9 bases lay between the germline ends. The length of the CDR3 is 15 residues. The CDR3 loop is CASSLVAALNTEAFF. The CDR3 DNA is TGTGCCAGCAGTTTAGTGGCAGCACTGAACACTGAAGCTTTCTTT.

The chain combines TRBV27 with TRBJ1-2, with 7 bases aligning to TRBD1. V trimming: 0 bases; J trimming: 4 bases; junction bases outside the gene matches: 2. Germline V gene lookup returns CDR1 MNHEY and CDR2 SMNVEV (reference sequence). The CDR3 covers 14 residues. CDR3 region: CASSLSGTVYGYTF. In nucleotides, the CDR3 is TGTGCCAGCAGTTTATCCGGGACAGTCTATGGCTACACCTTC.

This clonotype was counted a few times. This rearrangement joins TRBV12-3 or TRBV12-4 to TRBJ1-4, with 7 positions matching TRBD1. The CDR3 spans 14 residues. The V segment lost 6 bases and the J segment 4 bases; nucleotides outside the gene matches: 5. The CDR3 protein is CASRGGTDNEKLFF. The DNA of the CDR3 is TGTGCCAGCAGGGGCGGGACAGATAATGAAAAACTGTTTTTT.

This rearrangement joins TRBV28 to TRBJ2-7, with a tentative D call TRBD2 (7 bases). The CDR3 length is 18 residues. Deletions cut 6 bases from V and 3 bases from J, with 27 bases between. Germline CDR1 MDHEN, CDR2 SYDVKM. The CDR3 loop is CASSQEGAGARDLYEQYF. Written as DNA, the CDR3 is TGTGCCAGCAGCCAAGAGGGTGCGGGGGCACGGGATCTCTACGAGCAGTACTTC. Combining the CDR3 with reference TRBV28 and TRBJ2-7 gives the whole variable domain DVKVTQSSRYLVKRTGEKVFLECVQDMDHENMFWYRQDPGLGLRLIYFSYDVKMKEKGDIPEGYSVSREKKERFSLILESASTNQTSMYLCASSQEGAGARDLYEQYFGPGTRLTVT.

This clonotype occurred a few times. V gene TRBV10-3 combines with J gene TRBJ2-1, with D perhaps matching TRBD2 (7 bases). CDR3 length: 14 residues. Trimming pared 6 bases from V and 7 bases from J, leaving 16 bases between. The germline CDR1 and CDR2 sequences are ENHRY and SYGVKD. CDR3 sequence: CAIRGAGEENEQFF. CDR3 bases: TGTGCCATCAGGGGGGCGGGAGAGGAAAATGAGCAGTTCTTC.

This clonotype was observed a few times. CDR3 in amino acids: CSAREHAAGVSIETQYF. The CDR3 DNA reads TGCAGTGCTAGAGAGCACGCAGCGGGAGTTTCGATTGAGACCCAGTACTTC. This chain connects TRBV20-1 to TRBJ2-5; TRBD2 agrees at 8 bases. Losses at the gene ends were 0 bases for V and 5 bases for J; bases not matched to a gene: 14. Germline V gives CDR1 DFQATT, CDR2 SNEGSKA (reference sequence). The CDR3 totals 17 residues.

This clonotype was observed a few times. The V call is TRBV7-8, the J call TRBJ1-5, with a possible D match to TRBD1 (5 bases). CDR1 SGHVS and CDR2 FQNEAQ come from the germline V gene. The ends were cut back, 1 base at V and 1 base at J, with 11 bases in the middle. This CDR3 has 16 amino acids. This chain's CDR3 is CASSLGGSGSNQPQHF. The CDR3 DNA reads TGTGCCAGCAGCTTAGGAGGTTCAGGGAGCAATCAGCCCCAGCATTTT.

This clonotype occurred a few times. V is TRBV12-3 or TRBV12-4 and J is TRBJ1-6; weak D call: TRBD1 (6 bases). Trimming shortened V by 4 bases and J by 10 bases, and 14 bases separated the two germline ends. This CDR3 has 14 amino acids. CDR3 sequence: CASSSLGAESPLHF. CDR3 nucleotides: TGTGCCAGCAGTTCGCTGGGGGCGGAATCACCCCTCCACTTT.

In its sample, this clonotype was seen many times. This chain links TRBV19 with TRBJ2-2; 14 bases map to TRBD2. Germline assignment: CDR1 LNHDA and CDR2 SQIVND (reference sequence). CDR3 length: 19 amino acids. The J segment lost 4 bases and the V segment lost 4 bases, leaving 11 bases of the junction unmatched. CDR3 amino acids: CASSRIPGLAGARTGELFF. As DNA, the CDR3 is TGTGCCAGTAGTAGAATTCCGGGACTAGCGGGAGCGCGCACCGGGGAGCTGTTTTTT.

This clonotype was counted many times. The genes are TRBV12-3 or TRBV12-4 and TRBJ2-7, with 7 bases that match TRBD2. The CDR3 extends over 16 amino acids. Unmatched junction bases numbered 13, after V lost 3 bases and J lost 5 bases. Here the CDR3 reads CASSLLAGGDRNEQYF. CDR3 nucleotides: TGTGCCAGCAGTTTGTTAGCGGGTGGGGATAGGAACGAGCAGTACTTC.

V usage is TRBV19 and J usage is TRBJ1-1; weak D call: TRBD1 (5 bases). The CDR3 is 14 amino acids. V was shortened by 4 bases and J by 0 bases, with 9 bases between the two germline ends. Germline V gene data show CDR1 as LNHDA and CDR2 as SQIVND (reference sequence). The CDR3 region has the DNA TGTGCCAGTAGTAAAGGGGCAGTGAACACTGAAGCTTTCTTT. It encodes CASSKGAVNTEAFF.

In its sample, this clonotype was seen many times. Here the CDR3 reads CATRQGPMTEAFF. CDR3 DNA sequence: TGTGCCACCAGACAGGGACCTATGACTGAAGCTTTCTTT. The J gene is TRBJ1-1, the V gene TRBV24-1; tentative D call: TRBD1 (6 bases). This CDR3 has 13 amino acids. V dropped 7 bases and J dropped 5 bases, with 13 bases sitting between them. Germline CDR1 and CDR2: KGHDR and SFDVKD.

The chain combines TRBV7-9 with TRBJ2-7; TRBD1 matches 7 bases. This CDR3 spans 12 amino acids. The germline V gene encodes CDR1 SEHNR and CDR2 FQNEAQ (reference sequence). V shed 5 bases and J 12 bases; nucleotides not matched to a gene: 10. The CDR3 DNA follows: TGTGCCAGCAGCCCTACAGGGGCAGTATGGTACTTC. Translating gives CASSPTGAVWYF.

Regarding this clonotype: This may stem from a read error, because a much larger clone lies one nucleotide away. The chain carries TRBV20-1 and TRBJ1-2; D might be TRBD1 (6 bases). The CDR3 covers 13 residues. CDR1 DFQATT and CDR2 SNEGSKA come from the germline V gene (reference sequence). CDR3 residues: CSAAQGSTYGHTF. The CDR3 nucleotides are TGCAGTGCTGCTCAGGGGTCCACCTATGGCCACACCTTC.

J is TRBJ2-2 and V is TRBV6-1; 8 nucleotides match TRBD1. The CDR3 runs to 15 residues. From germline, CDR1 is MNHNS and CDR2 SASEGT. Trimming removed 10 bases from V and 5 bases from J; junction bases left unmatched: 12. CDR3 nucleotide sequence: TGTGCCACCAAAAACAGGGGGGTGGCTACCGGGGAGCTGTTTTTT. Residues: CATKNRGVATGELFF.

The rearrangement uses TRBV12-3 or TRBV12-4 and TRBJ1-5; D unresolved. This CDR3 is built from 15 residues. Trimming took off 3 bases at V and 4 bases at J, with 13 bases between the two ends. The CDR3 loop reads CASSFQRSLNQPQHF. The CDR3 nucleotides are TGTGCCAGCAGTTTTCAAAGGTCTTTAAATCAGCCCCAGCATTTT.

The V call is TRBV7-9, the J call TRBJ2-5, with no clear D. The CDR3 runs 13 residues. Germline V lookup: CDR1 SEHNR, CDR2 FQNEAQ (reference sequence). V lost 10 bases, J lost 6 bases, and 18 bases lay in between. CDR3 DNA sequence: TGTGCCACCTCTAAGGCCCCCGGGCAGACCCAGTACTTC. It codes for CATSKAPGQTQYF.

The J gene is TRBJ2-2, the V gene TRBV7-3, with TRBD2 matching over 11 bases. Looked up from germline, CDR1 is SGHTA and CDR2 is FQGTGA. V trimming: 4 bases; J trimming: 3 bases; junction bases outside the gene matches: 13. This CDR3 has 19 residues. The CDR3 here is CASSSIPLAGVFDTGELFF. CDR3 coding DNA: TGTGCCAGCAGCTCTATCCCACTAGCGGGAGTTTTTGACACCGGGGAGCTGTTTTTT.

This clonotype was seen ten or more times. The chain couples TRBV20-1 to TRBJ1-2; no definite D call. The CDR3 is 12 residues long. Per the germline V gene, CDR1 is DFQATT and CDR2 is SNEGSKA (reference sequence). With 6 bases removed from V and 2 bases from J, the gap between germline ends came to 10 bases. CDR3 sequence (DNA): TGCAGTGCCCGGACCGTCAACTATGGCTACACCTTC. It translates to CSARTVNYGYTF.

This clonotype has a count of ten or more. This chain joins TRBV12-3 or TRBV12-4 and TRBJ1-1, with D perhaps TRBD1 (5 bases). V dropped 6 bases and J dropped 1 base, with 15 bases sitting between them. The length of the CDR3 is 15 residues. The CDR3 DNA is TGTGCCAGCAGCCTACCTCGGGGGAGGAACACTGAAGCTTTCTTT. Translating it yields CASSLPRGRNTEAFF.

This rearrangement joins TRBV29-1 to TRBJ2-7; unclear D gene. This CDR3 contains 12 residues. Germline CDR1 reads SQVTM; CDR2 reads ANQGSEA. V was cut by 2 bases and J by 3 bases, with 8 bases left in between. CDR3 in amino acids: CSVESAYYEQYF. The CDR3 coding sequence is TGCAGCGTTGAATCGGCATACTACGAGCAGTACTTC.

With respect to this clonotype: Compared with germline, one end of the junction differs, possibly owing to a read error. The CDR3 is CSVEDPFGAPRDGFTF. The CDR3 DNA reads as TGCAGCGTTGAAGATCCATTTGGGGCGCCGAGGGATGGCTTCACCTTC. The rearrangement links TRBV29-1 to TRBJ1-2; D is perhaps TRBD1 (5 bases). The CDR3 loop spans 16 amino acids. Germline assignment: CDR1 SQVTM and CDR2 ANQGSEA. Full variable domain (outside the CDR3, taken from reference TRBV29-1 and TRBJ1-2): SAVISQKPSRDICQRGTSLTIQCQVDSQVTMMFWYRQQPGQSLTLIATANQGSEATYESGFVIDKFPISRPNLTFSTLTVSNMSPEDSSIYLCSVEDPFGAPRDGFTFGSGTRLTVV.